This T cell receptor beta chain came from a study of CXCR3-negative and CXCR3-positive naive CD8 T cells. Findings and caveats of the study: Diversity in memory CD8+ cells fell much lower than the comparably high levels seen in both naive subsets. Similar TRBV-TRBJ gene usage was seen in naive CXCR3-negative and CXCR3-positive cells, but not in memory cells.

From germline, CDR1 is SGHTA and CDR2 FQGTGA. The CDR3 totals 15 residues. In regard to this clonotype: Its matching antigen is unknown.

Libraries of TRB cDNA were made by 5' RACE and carried UMIs. TCRdb reprocessed the 5' RACE reads and stores each CDR3 protein as one record, lacking DNA. This repertoire includes 45,000 to 70,000 distinct CDR3 sequences. This receptor was obtained from a human donor in good health. Some clones in this sample may be carry-over from other donors' samples. Sequencing was done on a sample of memory CD8+ T cells from blood. The chain recombines TRBV7-3 with TRBJ2-5; TCRdb picks TRBD2, but there is no DNA to check that call. The CDR3 protein is CASSLASSGEGTQYF.